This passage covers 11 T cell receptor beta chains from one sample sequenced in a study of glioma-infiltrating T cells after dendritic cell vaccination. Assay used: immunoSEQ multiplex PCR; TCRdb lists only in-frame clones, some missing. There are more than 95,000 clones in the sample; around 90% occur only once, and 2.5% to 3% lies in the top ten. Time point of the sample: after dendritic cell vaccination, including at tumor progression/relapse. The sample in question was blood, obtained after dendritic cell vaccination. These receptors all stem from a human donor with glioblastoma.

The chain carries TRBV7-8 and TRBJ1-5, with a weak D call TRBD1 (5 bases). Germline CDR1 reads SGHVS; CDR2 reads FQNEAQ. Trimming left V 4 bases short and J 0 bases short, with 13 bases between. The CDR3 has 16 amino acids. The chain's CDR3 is CASSSAGLISNQPQHF. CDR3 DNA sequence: TGTGCCAGCAGCTCAGCGGGACTAATTAGCAATCAGCCCCAGCATTTT.

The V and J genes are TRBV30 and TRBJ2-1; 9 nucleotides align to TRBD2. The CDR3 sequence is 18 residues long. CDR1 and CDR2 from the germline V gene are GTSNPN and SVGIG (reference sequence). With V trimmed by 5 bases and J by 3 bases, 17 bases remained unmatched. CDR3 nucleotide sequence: TGTGCCTGGGAAACGGTAGCGGGAGCGGCAGGCGGCTACAATGAGCAGTTCTTC. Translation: CAWETVAGAAGGYNEQFF.

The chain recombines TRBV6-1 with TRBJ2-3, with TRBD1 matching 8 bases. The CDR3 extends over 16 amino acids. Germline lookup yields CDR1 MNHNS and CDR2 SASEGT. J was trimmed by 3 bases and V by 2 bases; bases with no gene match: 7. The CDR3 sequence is CASSELPGGVTDTQYF. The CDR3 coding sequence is TGTGCCAGCAGTGAATTGCCAGGGGGCGTAACAGATACGCAGTATTTT.

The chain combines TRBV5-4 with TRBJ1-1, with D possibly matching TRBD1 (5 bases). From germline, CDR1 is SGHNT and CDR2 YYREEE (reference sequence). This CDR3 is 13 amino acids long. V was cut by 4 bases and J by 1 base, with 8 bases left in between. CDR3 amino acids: CASSRTGNTEAFF. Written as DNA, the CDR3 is TGTGCCAGCAGCCGCACAGGGAACACTGAAGCTTTCTTT.

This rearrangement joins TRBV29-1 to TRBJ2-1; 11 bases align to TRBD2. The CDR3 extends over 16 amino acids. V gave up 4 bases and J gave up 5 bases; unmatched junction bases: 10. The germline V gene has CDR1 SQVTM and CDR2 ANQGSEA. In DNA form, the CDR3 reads TGCAGCGTTGTTAGTTTCGGGGGACTAGCGGACAATGAGCAGTTCTTC. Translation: CSVVSFGGLADNEQFF.

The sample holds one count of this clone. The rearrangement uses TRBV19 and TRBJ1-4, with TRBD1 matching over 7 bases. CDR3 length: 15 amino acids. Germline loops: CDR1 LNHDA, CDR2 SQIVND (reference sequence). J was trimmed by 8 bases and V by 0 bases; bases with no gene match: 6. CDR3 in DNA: TGTGCCAGTAGTATAGAAGGCAGGGGGGAAGAAAAACTGTTTTTT. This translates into CASSIEGRGEEKLFF. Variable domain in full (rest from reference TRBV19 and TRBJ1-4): DGGITQSPKYLFRKEGQNVTLSCEQNLNHDAMYWYRQDPGQGLRLIYYSQIVNDFQKGDIAEGYSVSREKKESFPLTVTSAQKNPTAFYLCASSIEGRGEEKLFFGSGTQLSVL.

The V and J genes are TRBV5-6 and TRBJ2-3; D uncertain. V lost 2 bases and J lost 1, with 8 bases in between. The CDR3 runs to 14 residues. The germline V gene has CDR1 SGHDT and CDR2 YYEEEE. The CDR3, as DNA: TGTGCCAGCAGCTTTCTTAATGGCACAGATACGCAGTATTTT. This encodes CASSFLNGTDTQYF.

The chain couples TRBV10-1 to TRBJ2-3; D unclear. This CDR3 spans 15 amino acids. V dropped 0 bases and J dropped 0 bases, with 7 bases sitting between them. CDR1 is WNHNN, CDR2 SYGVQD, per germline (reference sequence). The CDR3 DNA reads TGCGCCAGCAGTGAGTCGGGCCGTAGCACAGATACGCAGTATTTT. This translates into CASSESGRSTDTQYF.

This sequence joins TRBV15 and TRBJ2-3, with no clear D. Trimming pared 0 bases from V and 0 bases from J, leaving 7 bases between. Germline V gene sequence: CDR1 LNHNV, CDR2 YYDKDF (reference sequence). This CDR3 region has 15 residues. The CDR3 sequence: CATSRDPTSTDTQYF. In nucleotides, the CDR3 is TGTGCCACCAGCAGAGATCCGACTAGCACAGATACGCAGTATTTT. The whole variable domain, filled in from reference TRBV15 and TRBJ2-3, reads DAMVIQNPRYQVTQFGKPVTLSCSQTLNHNVMYWYQQKSSQAPKLLFHYYDKDFNNEADTPDNFQSRRPNTSFCFLDIRSPGLGDTAMYLCATSRDPTSTDTQYFGPGTRLTVL.

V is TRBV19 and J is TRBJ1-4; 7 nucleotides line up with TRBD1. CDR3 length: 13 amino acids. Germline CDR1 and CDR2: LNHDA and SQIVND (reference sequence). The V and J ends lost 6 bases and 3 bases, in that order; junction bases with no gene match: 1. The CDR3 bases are TGTGCCAGTAGCCAGGGGGCTAATGAAAAACTGTTTTTT. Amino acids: CASSQGANEKLFF.

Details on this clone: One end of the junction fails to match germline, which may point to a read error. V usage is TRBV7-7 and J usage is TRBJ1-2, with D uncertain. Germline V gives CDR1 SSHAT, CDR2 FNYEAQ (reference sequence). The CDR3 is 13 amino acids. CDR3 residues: CASSGRGRDGYTF. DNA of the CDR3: TGTGCTAGCAGCGGGCGGGGTCGAGATGGCTACACCTTC.